A selection of T cell receptor beta chains follows, all from one sample in a study of post-analysis software for immune sequencing data. TCRdb reprocessed the PCR reads via MiXCR and lists one record per CDR3 protein. The table lists hundreds of thousands of distinct CDR3 sequences, around 60% of them singletons. The sequenced sample was blood. The receptor source for this set is a girl aged 2 to 10 with multiple sclerosis. The CDR3 runs from the conserved cysteine through the conserved F or W. The D gene is left open where the match is weak. The size entry is marked missing in some rows and otherwise reads once, few, many or a size class.

DNA: TGTGCCAGCAGTTACGACGGGGTCGGGGGGAATTCACCCCTCCACTTT
CDR3: CASSYDGVGGNSPLHF
D: NA
J: TRBJ1-6
V: TRBV6-5
size: once

DNA: TGTGCCAGCAGTTACGATGCTACCAAAGAGACCCAGTACTTC
CDR3: CASSYDATKETQYF
D: NA
J: TRBJ2-5
V: TRBV6-6
size: NA

DNA: TGTGCCAGCAGTGATACCACCTACAATGAGCAGTTCTTC
CDR3: CASSDTTYNEQFF
D: NA
J: TRBJ2-1
V: TRBV2
size: NA

DNA: TGCAGCGTTGCTTCACGACTAGCGGGGAATGAGCAGTTCTTC
CDR3: CSVASRLAGNEQFF
D: TRBD2
J: TRBJ2-1
V: TRBV29-1
size: few

DNA: TGTGCCATCAGCCCTATACAGGACTCTGGGGCCAACGTCCTGACTTTC
CDR3: CAISPIQDSGANVLTF
D: NA
J: TRBJ2-6
V: TRBV10-3
size: NA

DNA: TGTGCCAGCAGCTTCGGGAGCGGAGGGACCCAGTACTTC
CDR3: CASSFGSGGTQYF
D: NA
J: TRBJ2-5
V: TRBV7-2
size: once

DNA: TGTGCCATCAGCTGGGGACAGCCAAGGTACGAGCAGTACTTC
CDR3: CAISWGQPRYEQYF
D: TRBD1
J: TRBJ2-7
V: TRBV10-3
size: NA

DNA: TGCGCCAGCAGCGTCCGACTAGCGGGAGACCCCTACAATGAGCAGTTCTTC
CDR3: CASSVRLAGDPYNEQFF
D: TRBD2
J: TRBJ2-1
V: TRBV5-1
size: NA

DNA: TGTGCCAGCACCCGGACAGGGGGCGGTGAGCAGTTCTTC
CDR3: CASTRTGGGEQFF
D: TRBD1
J: TRBJ2-1
V: TRBV7-9
size: few

DNA: TGCGCCAGCAGCTTGACCGGGACTAGCGGGATCCAAGAGACCCAGTACTTC
CDR3: CASSLTGTSGIQETQYF
D: TRBD2
J: TRBJ2-5
V: TRBV5-1
size: NA

DNA: TGTGCCAGCAGTCCAGACTCGACAGGATACTATGGCTACACCTTC
CDR3: CASSPDSTGYYGYTF
D: NA
J: TRBJ1-2
V: TRBV28
size: NA

DNA: TGTGCCAGCAGCCGGCAAGCGGGAGGGGGTTACAATGAGCAGTTCTTC
CDR3: CASSRQAGGGYNEQFF
D: TRBD2
J: TRBJ2-1
V: TRBV7-2
size: NA

DNA: TGTGCCAGCAGCTTAATGGGTAGCGGGGGGCGGGGCACCGGGGAGCTGTTTTTT
CDR3: CASSLMGSGGRGTGELFF
D: TRBD2
J: TRBJ2-2
V: TRBV7-2
size: NA

DNA: TGTGCCAGCAGCTTAGTATCTGAAGCTTTCTTT
CDR3: CASSLVSEAFF
D: NA
J: TRBJ1-1
V: TRBV7-9
size: NA

DNA: TGCAGTGCTAGTGTGCTAGCGGACCCCACAGATACGCAGTATTTT
CDR3: CSASVLADPTDTQYF
D: TRBD2
J: TRBJ2-3
V: TRBV20-1
size: NA

DNA: TGTGCCAGCAGTCCCGTTCCGGGACAGGGTCCGGAGACCCAGTACTTC
CDR3: CASSPVPGQGPETQYF
D: TRBD1
J: TRBJ2-5
V: TRBV5-5
size: NA

DNA: TGCAGTGCTAGATCCCCAGCAGGTTTATCCACAGATACGCAGTATTTT
CDR3: CSARSPAGLSTDTQYF
D: NA
J: TRBJ2-3
V: TRBV20-1
size: NA

DNA: TGTGCCAGCAGTGCGCCGGGTGCGGTCGCGGGCAATCAGCCCCAGCATTTT
CDR3: CASSAPGAVAGNQPQHF
D: NA
J: TRBJ1-5
V: TRBV12-3/TRBV12-4
size: once

DNA: TGCAGCGTTGGTTCCCGGAATAACTATGGCTACACCTTC
CDR3: CSVGSRNNYGYTF
D: NA
J: TRBJ1-2
V: TRBV29-1
size: NA

DNA: TGCGCCAGTAGCCAAGAGCTCGGGGTCACTGAAGCTTTCTTT
CDR3: CASSQELGVTEAFF
D: NA
J: TRBJ1-1
V: TRBV4-3
size: NA

DNA: TGTGCCAGCAGCTCTCTGCTGGGGGCTGGAGATACGCAGTATTTT
CDR3: CASSSLLGAGDTQYF
D: NA
J: TRBJ2-3
V: TRBV12-3/TRBV12-4
size: NA

DNA: TGTGCCAGCAGCCGGGACTTAGATCAGCCCCAGCATTTT
CDR3: CASSRDLDQPQHF
D: NA
J: TRBJ1-5
V: TRBV12-3/TRBV12-4
size: few

DNA: TGTGCCAGCAGCTTAGTTGGCGGCTACGAGCAGTACTTC
CDR3: CASSLVGGYEQYF
D: NA
J: TRBJ2-7
V: TRBV7-2
size: many

DNA: TGCAGTGCTCCCGACCGGACTAGCGGGAGACACACAGATACGCAGTATTTT
CDR3: CSAPDRTSGRHTDTQYF
D: TRBD2
J: TRBJ2-3
V: TRBV20-1
size: NA

DNA: TGTGCCAGCAGCTCCCGACAGGGGGCTAAGGACACTGAAGCTTTCTTT
CDR3: CASSSRQGAKDTEAFF
D: TRBD1
J: TRBJ1-1
V: TRBV5-5
size: NA

DNA: TGTGCCAGCAGCTTAATACAGGGGGCGGAGAACACCATATATTTT
CDR3: CASSLIQGAENTIYF
D: TRBD1
J: TRBJ1-3
V: TRBV7-8
size: NA

DNA: TGTGCCAGCAGTTTATCTGGACAGGGGATTGGCGGCTACACCTTC
CDR3: CASSLSGQGIGGYTF
D: TRBD1
J: TRBJ1-2
V: TRBV12-3/TRBV12-4
size: NA

DNA: TGCGCCAGCAGTAGACTAGCGCAAAACTCCTACGAGCAGTACTTC
CDR3: CASSRLAQNSYEQYF
D: TRBD2
J: TRBJ2-7
V: TRBV10-1
size: NA

DNA: TGTGCCACCAGGCCCACAGGGGGCGTTACAGATACGCAGTATTTT
CDR3: CATRPTGGVTDTQYF
D: TRBD1
J: TRBJ2-3
V: TRBV24-1
size: NA

DNA: TGCAGTGCTAGAGATAAGAACAGGGGTTCACCCCTCCACTTT
CDR3: CSARDKNRGSPLHF
D: TRBD1
J: TRBJ1-6
V: TRBV20-1
size: NA

DNA: TGTGCCAGCAGTTTCGAAGGGTTCTATAATTCACCCCTCCACTTT
CDR3: CASSFEGFYNSPLHF
D: NA
J: TRBJ1-6
V: TRBV27
size: NA

DNA: TGTGCCACCAGCAGAGATCGGCCTAGCGGGAGAACAGATACGCAGTATTTT
CDR3: CATSRDRPSGRTDTQYF
D: TRBD2
J: TRBJ2-3
V: TRBV15
size: few

DNA: TGTGCCAGCAGCCGACGAAGCAATCAGCCCCAGCATTTT
CDR3: CASSRRSNQPQHF
D: NA
J: TRBJ1-5
V: TRBV5-5
size: NA

DNA: TGTGCCAGCAGCTGGGCAGGGGACGTTAGAGATACGCAGTATTTT
CDR3: CASSWAGDVRDTQYF
D: NA
J: TRBJ2-3
V: TRBV5-6
size: few

DNA: TGTGCCATCAGTGAGGGACAGGGACATGACGAGCAGTACTTC
CDR3: CAISEGQGHDEQYF
D: TRBD1
J: TRBJ2-7
V: TRBV10-3
size: NA

DNA: TGTGCCAGCTTCACCCTTCAGGAGAAGACCCAGTACTTC
CDR3: CASFTLQEKTQYF
D: NA
J: TRBJ2-5
V: TRBV18
size: NA